What follows describes a single T cell receptor beta chain. This entry comes from a study of response to subunit inactivated influenza vaccine. MiXCR was run by TCRdb on the RT-PCR reads, yielding one entry per CDR3 protein. The sample contains about 570,000 distinct CDR3 sequences, approximately 11% of which appear only once. This same sample was also taken into another study, of T cells expressing NK-cell markers. From that second work: TCR beta cDNA was made by 5'RACE template switching with UMIs.

This receptor was identified in a man in his fifties or sixties who received an inactivated influenza vaccine. The material was PBMCs from blood, obtained on the day of vaccination.

The CDR3 here is CASSFDRGFGTDTQYF. In DNA form, the CDR3 reads TGTGCCAGCAGCTTTGACAGGGGGTTCGGCACAGATACGCAGTATTTT. The J gene is TRBJ2-3, the V gene TRBV7-6; TRBD1 aligns across 9 bases. This CDR3 is built from 16 residues. Germline loops: CDR1 SGHVS, CDR2 FNYEAQ. The trim removed 3 bases at V and 1 base at J, leaving 5 bases unmatched.